These 20 T cell receptor beta chains were sequenced from one sample in a study of blood T cell repertoires in COVID-19. Only in-frame clones appear in the TCRdb table, and some are missing; sequencing was by immunoSEQ multiplex PCR. This sample has 95,000 to 130,000 clones, with roughly 83% found just once. Sequenced: peripheral blood. These receptors all stem from a man aged 30 to 39 with acute or convalescent COVID-19.

The gene calls are TRBV28 and TRBJ1-1; D is unclear. Trimming removed 5 bases at V and 5 bases at J, with 12 bases between. The CDR3 is 13 amino acids. Germline lookup yields CDR1 MDHEN and CDR2 SYDVKM. The CDR3 DNA sequence: TGTGCCAGCAGTCCTCGCGGGTGGACTGAAGCTTTCTTT. Amino acid sequence: CASSPRGWTEAFF.

This chain connects TRBV3-1 (or the pseudogene TRBV3-2) to TRBJ2-1; maybe TRBD2 (7 bases). There are 19 residues in the CDR3. The V gene's germline CDR1 is LGHDT and CDR2 YNNKEL (reference sequence). V lost 0 bases and J 8 bases, leaving 26 bases between the germline ends. The CDR3 sequence: CASSQDALPGGISEDEQFF. The CDR3 DNA follows: TGTGCCAGCAGCCAAGATGCCCTTCCGGGGGGCATCTCCGAAGATGAGCAGTTCTTC.

The chain joins TRBV21-1 to TRBJ2-7; the D segment call TRBD1 is taken from the table without a DNA check. TRBV21-1 has pseudogene status. CDR3 length: 11 amino acids. Here the CDR3 DNA reads TGTGCCAGCAGCAACAGGGGCGGGCAGTACTTC. Translation gives CASSNRGGQYF.

The chain is built from TRBV24-1 and TRBJ2-1; 11 nucleotides line up with TRBD1. The germline V gene encodes CDR1 KGHDR and CDR2 SFDVKD. The CDR3 extends over 16 amino acids. With 7 bases clipped from V and 6 bases from J, the junction kept 10 bases outside the gene matches. In DNA form, the CDR3 reads TGTGCCACCAGCGCTTCTACGGGACAGGGGGGCAATGAGCAGTTCTTC. This encodes CATSASTGQGGNEQFF.

The chain is built from TRBV7-2 and TRBJ2-3, with a weak D call TRBD2 (5 bases). This CDR3 spans 16 amino acids. CDR1 is SGHTA and CDR2 is FQGNSA in the germline V gene. Trimming pared 3 bases from V and 8 bases from J, leaving 21 bases between. The CDR3, as DNA: TGTGCCAGCAGCTTCACAAGCGATCTAGCATTAGGTACGCAGTATTTT. Translating it yields CASSFTSDLALGTQYF.

The J gene is TRBJ1-2, the V gene TRBV5-1; weak D call: TRBD1 (6 bases). Trimming took 3 bases from V and 6 from J, leaving 24 bases between them. Germline CDR1 and CDR2: SGHRS and YFSETQ. This CDR3 has 17 residues. The CDR3 protein is CASSYSRTGKGVDGYTF. The CDR3 nucleotides are TGCGCCAGCAGCTACTCCCGAACAGGGAAGGGAGTGGATGGCTACACCTTC.

The genes are TRBV25-1 and TRBJ1-2, with TRBD1 identical over 7 bases. CDR3 length equals 16 residues. The germline V gene has CDR1 MGHDK and CDR2 SYGVNS. The trim removed 3 bases at V and 8 bases at J, leaving 15 bases unmatched. The CDR3 nucleotides are TGTGCCAGCAGTGAGAGTGAGGAGGCAGGGGGAGGCGGCTACACCTTC. Its protein is CASSESEEAGGGGYTF.

The chain carries TRBV19 and TRBJ1-5; TRBD1 aligns across 7 bases. The germline V gene has CDR1 LNHDA and CDR2 SQIVND (reference sequence). There are 15 residues in the CDR3. Trimming took 4 bases from V and 4 from J; bases not matched to a gene: 7. The CDR3 sequence is CASSTGQAANQPQHF. DNA of the CDR3: TGTGCCAGTAGTACTGGACAGGCGGCAAATCAGCCCCAGCATTTT.

V is TRBV7-9 and J is TRBJ1-1; D is unresolved. The CDR3 is 16 residues long. V was pared by 7 bases and J by 1 base, with 19 bases between. Germline assignment: CDR1 SEHNR and CDR2 FQNEAQ (reference sequence). This chain's CDR3 is CASTSLAGARNTEAFF. The CDR3 DNA is TGTGCCAGCACATCCCTCGCCGGAGCTCGGAACACTGAAGCTTTCTTT. Using reference TRBV7-9 and TRBJ1-1 for the parts outside the CDR3, the full variable domain is DTGVSQNPRHKITKRGQNVTFRCDPISEHNRLYWYRQTLGQGPEFLTYFQNEAQLEKSRLLSDRFSAERPKGSFSTLEIQRTEQGDSAMYLCASTSLAGARNTEAFFGQGTRLTVV.

J is TRBJ2-1 and V is TRBV7-2; D gene unclear. The CDR3 totals 13 residues. Looked up from germline, CDR1 is SGHTA and CDR2 is FQGNSA. V was clipped by 5 bases and J by 7 bases, with 12 bases between them. The CDR3 bases are TGTGCCAGCAGCCCGCCAGTACATAATGAGCAGTTCTTC. It specifies CASSPPVHNEQFF.

In DNA form, the CDR3 reads TGCGCCAGCAGCACGACAGGGCTTAGCTATGGCTACACCTTC. Translated: CASSTTGLSYGYTF. The J gene is TRBJ1-2, the V gene TRBV4-3; 7 bases agree with TRBD1. CDR3 length: 14 residues. Germline V gene data show CDR1 as LGHNA and CDR2 as YSLEER. J lost 4 bases, V lost 5 bases, and 7 bases had no gene match.

V is TRBV6-5 and J is TRBJ1-2; 8 bases line up with TRBD1. The germline V gene has CDR1 MNHEY and CDR2 SVGAGI. V shed 5 bases, J shed 3 bases, and the junction held 2 bases outside the gene matches. The CDR3 extends over 13 amino acids. The CDR3 spells CASSKDRDYGYTF. The CDR3 nucleotides are TGTGCCAGCAGTAAGGACAGGGACTATGGCTACACCTTC.

The chain is built from TRBV7-9 and TRBJ2-1; D is unclear. This CDR3 has 12 amino acids. V was pared by 5 bases and J by 7 bases, with 9 bases between. The germline gives CDR1 SEHNR, CDR2 FQNEAQ (reference sequence). The CDR3 spells CASSARWNEQFF. The CDR3 nucleotides read TGTGCCAGCAGCGCCCGGTGGAATGAGCAGTTCTTC.

The chain joins TRBV4-1 to TRBJ2-7, with a tentative D call TRBD1 (5 bases). This CDR3 comprises 13 residues. Germline assignment: CDR1 MGHRA and CDR2 YSYEKL. Between the trimmed V and J ends, which lost 1 base and 6 bases, there was a span of 10 bases. CDR3 residues: CASSQVSRGEQYF. The CDR3 coding sequence is TGCGCCAGCAGCCAAGTTTCTAGGGGCGAGCAGTACTTC.

This rearrangement joins TRBV2 to TRBJ2-5; D gene uncertain. Germline V lookup: CDR1 SNHLY, CDR2 FYNNEI. The ends were cut back, 8 bases at V and 2 bases at J, with 6 bases in the middle. The CDR3 has 11 amino acids. The CDR3: CASLRQETQYF. The CDR3 region has the DNA TGTGCCAGCCTGAGGCAAGAGACCCAGTACTTC.

The J gene is TRBJ2-6, the V gene TRBV7-9; 11 bases are shared with TRBD1. The CDR3 has 18 amino acids. Germline CDR1 is SEHNR and CDR2 is FQNEAQ (reference sequence). V shed 4 bases and J 0 bases; nucleotides not matched to a gene: 5. The CDR3 DNA follows: TGTGCCAGCAGCTCGGACAGGGGGCTTGCCTCTGGGGCCAACGTCCTGACTTTC. It codes for CASSSDRGLASGANVLTF.

The chain employs TRBV9 and TRBJ2-3, with D tentatively TRBD1 (5 bases). Per germline, CDR1 SGDLS and CDR2 YYNGEE. Trimming took off 4 bases at V and 5 bases at J, with 17 bases between the two ends. The CDR3 loop spans 15 amino acids. CDR3 in amino acids: CASSQNAQRGDTQYF. For the CDR3, the DNA is TGTGCCAGCAGCCAAAACGCCCAAAGGGGAGATACGCAGTATTTT. The full variable domain, completed using reference TRBV9 and TRBJ2-3, is DSGVTQTPKHLITATGQRVTLRCSPRSGDLSVYWYQQSLDQGLQFLIQYYNGEERAKGNILERFSAQQFPDLHSELNLSSLELGDSALYFCASSQNAQRGDTQYFGPGTRLTVL.

CDR3 region: CASSLGGGNSPLHF. The CDR3 coding sequence is TGTGCCAGCAGCTTAGGTGGAGGGAATTCACCCCTCCACTTT. This chain connects TRBV7-6 to TRBJ1-6; D call uncertain. Germline V gives CDR1 SGHVS, CDR2 FNYEAQ. There are 14 residues in the CDR3. V was clipped by 1 base and J by 7 bases, with 8 bases between them.

The gene calls are TRBV19 and TRBJ2-2, with 13 bases aligning to TRBD2. From germline, CDR1 is LNHDA and CDR2 SQIVND (reference sequence). The ends lost 3 bases at V and 1 base at J; junction bases unmatched: 5. The CDR3 extends over 18 amino acids. The CDR3 loop is CASSIRGTSGVNTGELFF. CDR3 sequence (DNA): TGTGCCAGTAGTATTAGGGGGACTAGCGGGGTGAACACCGGGGAGCTGTTTTTT.

The V gene is TRBV6-5, the J gene TRBJ2-7; D ambiguous. Germline V gene data show CDR1 as MNHEY and CDR2 as SVGAGI. Trimming removed 5 bases from V and 3 bases from J, with 8 bases in between. The CDR3 covers 12 residues. The CDR3 here is CASSPTNYEQYF. Here the CDR3 DNA reads TGTGCCAGCAGTCCTACCAACTACGAGCAGTACTTC.